Included here is one T cell receptor (beta chain) sequence, with context. Its antigen is still unknown. From germline, CDR1 is SQVTM and CDR2 ANQGSEA. This CDR3 region has 12 residues. Trimming at V came to 5 bases and at J to 2 bases, leaving 1 base not matched to a gene. This record comes from a study of quantifying T cell responses using KT2 cells. Study background: cDNA was made from DNase-treated RNA using alpha and beta constant primers. A predetermined fluorescence threshold ended the second PCR, run as a qPCR. Notes on the study in general: KT2 sequence counts showed saturation when very many KT2 cells were spiked in.

Unfractionated PBMC were spiked with known numbers of KT2 clone cells. KT2 cells were mixed with fixed PBMC numbers at varying ratios. The cDNA 3' end received a ligated oligonucleotide with a UMI. First-round PCR used about 4 cycles and beta primers RC1.1 and RC1.2 covering TRBC1 and TRBC2. TCRdb recomputed calls from the UMI-ligation and nested PCR reads with MiXCR, one row per CDR3 protein. The sample has about 30,000 distinct CDR3 sequences, 7.3% seen once. The rearrangement links TRBV29-1 to TRBJ2-5; TRBD1 aligns across 8 bases. The sequence came from a human donor. The sequenced material came from PBMCs spiked with cells of the T cell clone KT2. CDR3 protein: CSVHRGQETQYF. The DNA for the CDR3 is TGCAGCGTTCACAGGGGGCAAGAGACCCAGTACTTC. The full variable domain, its missing parts supplied by reference TRBV29-1 and TRBJ2-5, is SAVISQKPSRDICQRGTSLTIQCQVDSQVTMMFWYRQQPGQSLTLIATANQGSEATYESGFVIDKFPISRPNLTFSTLTVSNMSPEDSSIYLCSVHRGQETQYFGPGTRLLVL.